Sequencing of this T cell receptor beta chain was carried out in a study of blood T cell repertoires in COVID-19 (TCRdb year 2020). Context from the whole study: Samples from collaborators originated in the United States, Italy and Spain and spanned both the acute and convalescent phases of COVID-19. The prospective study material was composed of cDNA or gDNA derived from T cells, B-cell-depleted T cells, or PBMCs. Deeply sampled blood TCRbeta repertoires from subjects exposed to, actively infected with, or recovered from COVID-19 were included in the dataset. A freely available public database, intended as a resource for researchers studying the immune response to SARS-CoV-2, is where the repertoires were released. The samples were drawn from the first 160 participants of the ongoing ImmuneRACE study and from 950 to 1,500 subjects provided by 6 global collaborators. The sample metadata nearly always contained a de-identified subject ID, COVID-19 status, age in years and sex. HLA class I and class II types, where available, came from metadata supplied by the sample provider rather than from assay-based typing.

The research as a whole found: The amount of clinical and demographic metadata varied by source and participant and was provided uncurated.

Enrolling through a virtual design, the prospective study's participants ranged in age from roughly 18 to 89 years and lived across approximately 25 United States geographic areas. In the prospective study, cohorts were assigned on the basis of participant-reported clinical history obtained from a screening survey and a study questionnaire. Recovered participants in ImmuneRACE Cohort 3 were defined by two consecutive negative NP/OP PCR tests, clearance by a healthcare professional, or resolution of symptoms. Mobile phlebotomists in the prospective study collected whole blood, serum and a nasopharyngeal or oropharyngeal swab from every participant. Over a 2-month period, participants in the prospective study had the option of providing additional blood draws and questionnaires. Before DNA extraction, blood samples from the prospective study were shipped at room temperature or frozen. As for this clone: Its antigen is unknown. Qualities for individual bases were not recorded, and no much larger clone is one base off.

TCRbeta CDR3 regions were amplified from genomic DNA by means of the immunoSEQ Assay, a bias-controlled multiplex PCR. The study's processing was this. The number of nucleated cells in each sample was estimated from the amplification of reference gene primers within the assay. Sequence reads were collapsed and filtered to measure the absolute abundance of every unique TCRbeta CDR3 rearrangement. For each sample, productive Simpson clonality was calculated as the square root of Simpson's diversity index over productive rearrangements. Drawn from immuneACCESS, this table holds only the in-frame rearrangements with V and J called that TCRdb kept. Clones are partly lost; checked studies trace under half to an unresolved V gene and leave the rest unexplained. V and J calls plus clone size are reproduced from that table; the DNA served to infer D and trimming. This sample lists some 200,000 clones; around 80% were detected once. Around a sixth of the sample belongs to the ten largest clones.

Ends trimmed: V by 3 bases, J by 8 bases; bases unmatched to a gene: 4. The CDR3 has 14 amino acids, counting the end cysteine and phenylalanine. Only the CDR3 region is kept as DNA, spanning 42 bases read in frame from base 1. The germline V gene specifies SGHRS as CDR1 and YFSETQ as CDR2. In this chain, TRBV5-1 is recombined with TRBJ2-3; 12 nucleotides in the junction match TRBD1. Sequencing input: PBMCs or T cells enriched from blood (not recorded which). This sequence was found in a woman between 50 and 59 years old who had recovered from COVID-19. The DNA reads TGCGCCAGCAGCTCGGGACAGGGGGCCGGTACGCAGTATTTT. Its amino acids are CASSSGQGAGTQYF.